This TCR beta chain was recovered during a study of response to subunit inactivated influenza vaccine (dated by TCRdb to the late 2010s). Regarding the research as a whole: Deep quantitative profiling of the T cell receptor repertoire was used in the study to follow responses to a trivalent subunit inactivated influenza vaccine.

General findings and caveats noted by the study authors: The authors proposed that each seasonal influenza vaccination may bring in only a limited number of new T cells.

Its CDR3 holds 15 amino acids, cysteine through phenylalanine. Of the read, only the CDR3 DNA is kept; its 45 bases are in frame from base 1. At the junction V is shortened by 7 bases and J by 10 bases; bases outside the gene matches: 13. Per the germline V gene, MGHDK is the CDR1 and SYGVNS is the CDR2. The meaning of the sample's time point label: around 42 days after influenza vaccine administration. This clonotype was counted a few times. Its binding antigen is unknown. Per-base qualities were not stored, and no clone one base away is much larger. Library preparation used RT-PCR. The run used an Illumina HiSeq 2500. Clones were called with MiXCR by TCRdb after fastp trimmed the public reads at Q25, and only in-frame beta chains were retained. CDR3 protein duplicates are merged, each entry listing the most common genes and DNA. The sample contains 500,000 to 600,000 distinct CDR3 sequences, under 15% of them found a single time. Less than 15% of the sample lies in the top ten.

The sample here was PBMCs from blood, taken more than 35 days after vaccination. The clonotype was recovered from a man aged 50 to 60 who received an inactivated influenza vaccine. Donor details come from another sample of the same person, matched by shared clones. Recombination linked TRBV25-1 to TRBJ1-6; 7 junctional bases match TRBD1. Read as DNA, the sequence is TGTGCCAGCACCTCAAGAGGGCAGGGGGGCTCACCCCTCCACTTT. It encodes CASTSRGQGGSPLHF.